This TCR beta chain was recovered during a study of T cells after somatic rescue of genetic block. The method was immunoSEQ multiplex PCR; TCRdb's version includes in-frame clones alone and lacks a portion of them. The sample shows approximately 71,000 clones, around 92% of them seen only once. The CDR3 runs to 15 residues. CDR1 is MNHEY and CDR2 is SMNVEV in the germline V gene (reference sequence). Trimming left V 11 bases short and J 0 bases short, with 19 bases between. The receptor was isolated from a man aged 35 to 55. The chain is built from TRBV27 and TRBJ1-1, with D possibly matching TRBD1 (5 bases). The sequencing sample was made of peripheral blood mononuclear cells (PBMCs). The CDR3 DNA reads TGTGCCTCAAAGGGGCTCGCGGGCATGAACACTGAAGCTTTCTTT. Its protein is CASKGLAGMNTEAFF.